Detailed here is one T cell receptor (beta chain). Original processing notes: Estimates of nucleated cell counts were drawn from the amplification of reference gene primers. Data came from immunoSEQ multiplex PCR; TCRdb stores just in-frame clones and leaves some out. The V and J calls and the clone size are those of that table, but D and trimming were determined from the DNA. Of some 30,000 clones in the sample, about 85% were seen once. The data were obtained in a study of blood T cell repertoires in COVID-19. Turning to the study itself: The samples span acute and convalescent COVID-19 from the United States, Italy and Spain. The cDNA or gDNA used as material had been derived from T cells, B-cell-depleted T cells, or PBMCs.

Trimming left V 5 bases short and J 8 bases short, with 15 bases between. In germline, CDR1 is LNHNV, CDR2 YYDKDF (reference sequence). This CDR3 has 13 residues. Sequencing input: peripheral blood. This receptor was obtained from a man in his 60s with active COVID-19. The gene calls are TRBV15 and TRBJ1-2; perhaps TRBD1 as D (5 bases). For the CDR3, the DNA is TGTGCCACCAGCGTCGGAGGGGAGGGCGGCTACACCTTC. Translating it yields CATSVGGEGGYTF. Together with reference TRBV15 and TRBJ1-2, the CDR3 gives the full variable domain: DAMVIQNPRYQVTQFGKPVTLSCSQTLNHNVMYWYQQKSSQAPKLLFHYYDKDFNNEADTPDNFQSRRPNTSFCFLDIRSPGLGDTAMYLCATSVGGEGGYTFGSGTRLTVV.